These 23 T cell receptor beta chains came from one sample sequenced in a study of T cells in Graves' hyperthyroidism and ophthalmopathy. RNA transcripts served as the template for amplifying TCR beta CDR3 regions. When the TCR CDR3 underwent first-round RT-PCR, the HTBI primer set was used. Via MiXCR, TCRdb re-called the multiplex PCR reads, giving one row per CDR3 protein. The profile covers about 740,000 distinct CDR3 sequences, with around 15% appearing a single time and roughly 10% taken by the ten largest. Sequences were obtained from blood. These receptor sequences come from a woman in her late teens or twenties with Graves' hyperthyroidism.

This clonotype was detected a few times. CDR3 nucleotide sequence: TGTGCCAGTGGTTCTTGGGGGGCTAGCACAGATACGCAGTATTTT. Residues: CASGSWGASTDTQYF. This chain connects TRBV19 to TRBJ2-3; TRBD1 or TRBD2 may be the D gene (6 bases each). This CDR3 has 15 amino acids. Germline V CDR1 and CDR2: LNHDA, SQIVND (reference sequence). Between the trimmed V and J ends, which lost 8 bases and 0 bases, there was a span of 15 bases.

This clonotype was recorded once. This may stem from a read error, because a much larger clone lies one nucleotide away. The chain carries TRBV6-9 and TRBJ2-3; TRBD1 or TRBD2 may be the D gene (7 bases each). The CDR3 runs to 15 residues. Germline-derived CDR1 and CDR2 are MNHGY and SVAAGI. DNA of the CDR3: TGTGCCAGCAGTTTACAGGGAGGGGGCACAGATCCGCAGTATTTT. Translated, it gives CASSLQGGGTDPQYF.

J is TRBJ1-5 and V is TRBV19; 7 bases fit TRBD1. This CDR3 has 16 amino acids. V dropped 5 bases and J dropped 0; count of bases not matched to a gene: 7. Per the germline V gene, CDR1 is LNHDA and CDR2 is SQIVND (reference sequence). The CDR3 sequence is CASSVLRGISNQPQHF. The CDR3 DNA reads as TGTGCCAGTAGTGTCCTCAGGGGGATTAGCAATCAGCCCCAGCATTTT.

The sample holds a few counts of this clonotype. This may stem from a read error, because a much larger clone lies one nucleotide away. This chain uses TRBV28 with TRBJ1-1; D gene uncertain. From germline, CDR1 is MDHEN and CDR2 SYDVKM. This CDR3 spans 13 amino acids. The CDR3 spells CANSFPENTEAFF. The CDR3 bases are TGTGCCAACAGTTTTCCAGAGAACACTGAAGCTTTCTTT. The full variable domain, rest sourced from reference TRBV28 and TRBJ1-1, is DVKVTQSSRYLVKRTGEKVFLECVQDMDHENMFWYRQDPGLGLRLIYFSYDVKMKEKGDIPEGYSVSREKKERFSLILESASTNQTSMYLCANSFPENTEAFFGQGTRLTVV.

This clonotype occurred many times. The chain carries TRBV6-1 and TRBJ2-7; 7 bases are a match to TRBD2. This CDR3 region has 16 residues. The V and J ends lost 4 bases and 0 bases, in that order; junction bases with no gene match: 9. Germline lookup yields CDR1 MNHNS and CDR2 SASEGT. As DNA, the CDR3 is TGTGCCAGCAGTGCACGGGGGGAGGTCGGCTCCTACGAGCAGTACTTC. Translating it yields CASSARGEVGSYEQYF.

The chain joins TRBV7-2 to TRBJ2-5, with a tentative D call TRBD2 (5 bases). CDR3 length equals 12 residues. Germline V gene sequence: CDR1 SGHTA, CDR2 FQGNSA. V lost 3 bases and J lost 3, with 5 bases in between. The CDR3 spells CASSFGEETQYF. For the CDR3, the DNA is TGTGCCAGCAGCTTCGGGGAAGAGACCCAGTACTTC.

This clonotype was detected a few times. The CDR3 region is CASSSSGAGSAFF. The CDR3 DNA reads as TGTGCCAGCAGCTCATCAGGGGCCGGGAGCGCTTTCTTT. The chain links TRBV7-3 to TRBJ1-1; a possible D gene is TRBD1 (6 bases). V was shortened by 4 bases and J by 11 bases, with 17 bases between the two germline ends. This CDR3 has 13 amino acids. Germline V gene data show CDR1 as SGHTA and CDR2 as FQGTGA.

This sequence joins TRBV10-1 and TRBJ2-7; D gene uncertain. CDR3 size: 12 residues. The germline V gene encodes CDR1 WNHNN and CDR2 SYGVQD (reference sequence). Trimming took 5 bases from V and 6 from J, leaving 11 bases between them. CDR3 sequence reads: CASSTHVSEQYF. CDR3 coding DNA: TGCGCCAGCAGTACTCACGTCTCCGAGCAGTACTTC.

This clonotype was counted many times. J is TRBJ1-1 and V is TRBV27; no definite D call. Trimming left V 8 bases short and J 8 bases short, with 15 bases between. The CDR3 totals 12 residues. CDR1 and CDR2 from the germline V gene are MNHEY and SMNVEV (reference sequence). The CDR3 loop is CASGAVGLEAFF. CDR3 sequence (DNA): TGTGCCAGCGGAGCAGTGGGGTTAGAAGCTTTCTTT.

This clonotype was counted at least ten times. The chain is built from TRBV30 and TRBJ1-4, with unresolved D. Germline CDR1 is GTSNPN and CDR2 is SVGIG (reference sequence). V lost 2 bases, J lost 8 bases, and 15 bases lay in between. The CDR3 is made up of 14 amino acids. The CDR3 DNA sequence: TGTGCCTGGAGTCCGGGGAGGGTGGACGAAAAACTGTTTTTT. It is translated as CAWSPGRVDEKLFF. The variable domain in full, completed from reference TRBV30 and TRBJ1-4, reads SQTIHQWPATLVQPVGSPLSLECTVEGTSNPNLYWYRQAAGRGLQLLFYSVGIGQISSEVPQNLSASRPQDRQFILSSKKLLLSDSGFYLCAWSPGRVDEKLFFGSGTQLSVL.

This clonotype has just a few counts. V is TRBV4-3 and J is TRBJ2-7, with 9 bases identical to TRBD2. The CDR3 sequence is 13 residues long. The trim removed 1 base at V and 6 bases at J, leaving 1 base unmatched. Germline V gene lookup returns CDR1 LGHNA and CDR2 YSLEER. CDR3 residues: CASSQGAGGEQYF. CDR3 in DNA: TGCGCCAGCAGCCAAGGAGCGGGAGGCGAGCAGTACTTC.

The chain recombines TRBV24-1 with TRBJ2-7; 11 bases line up with TRBD2. In germline, CDR1 is KGHDR, CDR2 SFDVKD. V gave up 0 bases and J gave up 0 bases; unmatched junction bases: 12. The CDR3 is made up of 20 amino acids. As DNA, the CDR3 is TGTGCCACCAGTGATTTGTTCGTTTTTGGGGGACTAGCGGCCTCCTACGAGCAGTACTTC. Its translation is CATSDLFVFGGLAASYEQYF.

V usage is TRBV30 and J usage is TRBJ1-2; TRBD1 might be the D (6 bases). The CDR3 length is 15 residues. The V and J ends lost 4 bases and 4 bases respectively, with 19 bases between them. Germline loops: CDR1 GTSNPN, CDR2 SVGIG (reference sequence). CDR3 loop: CAWMPAGGPIYGYTF. CDR3 DNA sequence: TGTGCCTGGATGCCTGCCGGGGGGCCTATCTATGGCTACACCTTC.

The sample holds many counts of this clonotype. The V call is TRBV7-2, the J call TRBJ1-1; TRBD1 is a possible D gene (5 bases). The CDR3 contains 14 residues. Germline CDR1 and CDR2: SGHTA and FQGNSA. Trimming left V 3 bases short and J 7 bases short, with 15 bases between. CDR3: CASSFHRGDFEAFF. CDR3 DNA: TGTGCCAGCAGCTTCCACCGGGGCGACTTTGAAGCTTTCTTT.

In this sample, this clonotype turned up many times. The CDR3 reads CATGPTGIYEQYF. CDR3 in DNA: TGTGCTACGGGCCCGACAGGGATCTACGAGCAGTACTTC. The chain carries TRBV19 and TRBJ2-7; 7 bases fit TRBD1. Germline CDR1 reads LNHDA; CDR2 reads SQIVND (reference sequence). CDR3 length: 13 residues.

This clonotype has just one count. This may arise from a read error, as a much more abundant clone is one base away. J is TRBJ1-1 and V is TRBV20-1, with D possibly being TRBD1 (6 bases). This CDR3 has 14 residues. Germline assignment: CDR1 DFQATT and CDR2 SNEGSKA (reference sequence). V shed 4 bases and J shed 1 base, with 13 bases lying between them. CDR3 in amino acids: CSAKRGHPNTEAFF. The CDR3 bases are TGCAGTGCTAAAAGGGGACACCCGAACACTGAAGCTTTCTTT.

This clonotype was detected only a few times. The chain couples TRBV6-5 to TRBJ2-6; 12 nucleotides agree with TRBD1. With V trimmed by 2 bases and J by 2 bases, 4 bases remained unmatched. This CDR3 has 18 amino acids. The germline V gene has CDR1 MNHEY and CDR2 SVGAGI. The CDR3 sequence: CASSYTGTGGAGANVLTF. The DNA of the CDR3 is TGTGCCAGCAGTTACACCGGGACAGGGGGCGCTGGGGCCAACGTCCTGACTTTC.

The CDR3 spells CASSLREGLSEQYF. In DNA, the CDR3 is TGTGCCAGCAGTTTGCGGGAGGGCCTTAGCGAGCAGTACTTC. The J gene is TRBJ2-7, the V gene TRBV27; 9 bases agree with TRBD2. The CDR3 consists of 14 residues. CDR1 MNHEY and CDR2 SMNVEV come from the germline V gene (reference sequence). The J segment lost 6 bases and the V segment lost 3 bases, leaving 6 bases of the junction unmatched.

This clonotype has only one observation. The gene calls are TRBV6-1 and TRBJ1-1; 7 bases match TRBD1. The length of the CDR3 is 15 residues. CDR1 and CDR2 (germline): MNHNS, SASEGT. After removal of 7 bases from V and 10 bases from J, the junction contained 18 bases not matched to a gene. This CDR3 is CASNIPITGDRRAFF. The CDR3 nucleotides read TGTGCCAGCAATATCCCTATCACAGGGGACCGGAGAGCTTTCTTT.

Many counts were recorded for this clonotype. The chain joins TRBV28 to TRBJ2-7; D ambiguous. The CDR3 covers 14 residues. From germline, CDR1 is MDHEN and CDR2 SYDVKM. V lost 6 bases, J lost 0 bases, and 12 bases lay in between. In DNA form, the CDR3 reads TGTGCCAGCAGCCGGTGGGGTGGCTCCTACGAGCAGTACTTC. Its translation: CASSRWGGSYEQYF.

The chain couples TRBV2 to TRBJ2-7; D is unresolved. Per germline, CDR1 SNHLY and CDR2 FYNNEI. The ends were cut back, 8 bases at V and 5 bases at J, with 22 bases in the middle. CDR3 size: 15 residues. CDR3 bases: TGTGCCAGCCTCGAAAGAAGCCTCGTTACCCACGAGCAGTACTTC. The encoded protein is CASLERSLVTHEQYF.

This clonotype was detected only a few times. Relative to the germline gene, one junction end is altered; a read error may explain this. This rearrangement joins TRBV6-2 or TRBV6-3 to TRBJ2-7, with D perhaps matching TRBD2 (6 bases). Per the germline V gene, CDR1 is MNHEY and CDR2 is SVGEGT. The CDR3 has 16 residues. Here the CDR3 reads CASSYSMGGQTYGQYF. The CDR3 nucleotides are TGTGCCAGCAGTTACTCGATGGGAGGCCAGACCTACGGGCAGTACTTC.

This clonotype was seen at least ten times. V is TRBV11-2 and J is TRBJ2-5; D is unresolved. Germline CDR1 is SGHAT and CDR2 is FQNNGV. This CDR3 is 12 amino acids long. V lost 5 bases and J 1 base, leaving 5 bases between the germline ends. The CDR3 DNA follows: TGTGCCAGCAGCATCTCCCAAGAGACCCAGTACTTC. This codes for CASSISQETQYF.